These 29 T cell receptor beta chains came from one sample sequenced in a study of cytomegalovirus exposure and HLA in healthy donors. This PCR relied on a set of 60 Vbeta primers and 13 Jbeta primers. Method: immunoSEQ multiplex PCR; TCRdb's copy keeps in-frame clones and lacks some. This sample has tens of thousands of clones, with 65% found just once. Sequenced input: PBMCs. These receptor sequences come from a woman in her forties or fifties in good health and CMV-seropositive.

This chain links TRBV28 with TRBJ1-1, with D tentatively TRBD1 (6 bases). The V gene lost 3 bases and the J gene lost 2 bases, with 22 bases spanning the gap. The CDR3 is 18 residues long. Germline CDR1 is MDHEN and CDR2 is SYDVKM. CDR3 protein: CASSFPQGIGDANTEAFF. The CDR3 region has the DNA TGTGCCAGCAGTTTTCCACAGGGAATTGGGGATGCCAACACTGAAGCTTTCTTT.

The rearrangement joins TRBV27 to TRBJ1-2; D gene unclear. Germline loops: CDR1 MNHEY, CDR2 SMNVEV (reference sequence). With 8 bases removed from V and 0 bases from J, the gap between germline ends came to 10 bases. The CDR3 extends over 13 amino acids. CDR3 region: CASWNGANYGYTF. CDR3 sequence (DNA): TGTGCCAGCTGGAACGGAGCTAACTATGGCTACACCTTC.

A few counts support this clone. The chain has TRBV7-2 and TRBJ2-1; D is unresolved. Per germline, CDR1 SGHTA and CDR2 FQGNSA. The CDR3 is 14 amino acids. V lost 8 bases, J lost 0 bases, and 11 bases lay in between. The CDR3 coding sequence is TGTGCCAGCTCGCCCTACAGCTCCTACAATGAGCAGTTCTTC. Translated, it gives CASSPYSSYNEQFF.

The gene calls are TRBV28 and TRBJ2-5; D is unresolved. The V end lost 6 bases, the J end lost 5 bases, and 16 bases lay between the germline ends. This CDR3 is built from 14 residues. The germline V gene encodes CDR1 MDHEN and CDR2 SYDVKM. The CDR3 DNA reads as TGTGCCAGCAGCGCAGGCCCAAGGTGGGAGACCCAGTACTTC. This codes for CASSAGPRWETQYF.

This chain joins TRBV7-2 and TRBJ1-3; D unclear. Germline loops: CDR1 SGHTA, CDR2 FQGNSA. CDR3 length: 15 residues. V lost 1 base, J lost 0 bases, and 7 bases lay in between. CDR3 loop: CASSLGPYSGNTIYF. CDR3 nucleotides: TGTGCCAGCAGCTTAGGCCCCTACTCTGGAAACACCATATATTTT.

The chain links TRBV6-6 to TRBJ2-7; 9 positions match TRBD1. The CDR3 consists of 13 residues. Germline-derived CDR1 and CDR2 are MNHNY and SVGAGI (reference sequence). The V gene end was trimmed by 6 bases and the J gene end by 6 bases; junction bases not matched to a gene: 6. CDR3 sequence (DNA): TGTGCCAGCAGCTCCGGGACAGGGACCGAGCAGTACTTC. Translating it yields CASSSGTGTEQYF.

The chain joins TRBV4-3 to TRBJ2-3, with D perhaps matching TRBD2 (6 bases). This CDR3 region has 19 residues. CDR1 and CDR2 (germline): LGHNA, YSLEER. V was pared by 0 bases and J by 2 bases, with 21 bases between. The CDR3 sequence is CASSQDHILLAGTTDTQYF. DNA for the CDR3: TGCGCCAGCAGCCAAGACCACATCTTACTAGCAGGGACCACAGATACGCAGTATTTT.

This chain joins TRBV5-4 and TRBJ2-7; no definite D call. This CDR3 contains 13 residues. Germline lookup yields CDR1 SGHNT and CDR2 YYREEE (reference sequence). With 4 bases removed from V and 1 base from J, the gap between germline ends came to 9 bases. The CDR3 loop reads CASSPLSSYEQYF. Here the CDR3 DNA reads TGTGCCAGCAGCCCCCTCTCGTCCTACGAGCAGTACTTC.

This chain links TRBV28 with TRBJ2-6, with D possibly TRBD1 on 5 matching bases. V was clipped by 3 bases and J by 0 bases, with 6 bases between them. Germline V gives CDR1 MDHEN, CDR2 SYDVKM. The CDR3 is 15 residues long. The CDR3 spells CASSFGHSGANVLTF. The CDR3 coding sequence is TGTGCCAGCAGTTTTGGACACTCTGGGGCCAACGTCCTGACTTTC.

The chain joins TRBV9 to TRBJ2-1, with 7 nucleotides matching TRBD1. The junction had 6 bases not matched to a gene; V was cut back by 6 bases and J by 3 bases. The CDR3 totals 14 residues. Looked up from germline, CDR1 is SGDLS and CDR2 is YYNGEE. Here the CDR3 DNA reads TGTGCCAGCACCTGGGACAGTAACTACAATGAGCAGTTCTTC. Amino acids: CASTWDSNYNEQFF.

This rearrangement joins TRBV28 to TRBJ2-1; 12 bases map to TRBD1. The CDR3 loop spans 16 amino acids. Germline CDR1 reads MDHEN; CDR2 reads SYDVKM. After removal of 3 bases from V and 7 bases from J, the junction contained 7 bases not matched to a gene. CDR3 DNA: TGTGCCAGCAGTTTCGGTGGGACAGGGGGCGCGAATGAGCAGTTCTTC. Translated, it gives CASSFGGTGGANEQFF.

The rearrangement joins TRBV29-1 to TRBJ1-1; 8 bases agree with TRBD1. Germline-derived CDR1 and CDR2 are SQVTM and ANQGSEA. The J segment lost 1 base and the V segment lost 7 bases, leaving 2 bases of the junction unmatched. The CDR3 sequence is 12 residues long. This CDR3 is CSAGQGNTEAFF. As DNA, the CDR3 is TGCAGCGCCGGACAGGGGAACACTGAAGCTTTCTTT.

The V call is TRBV4-3, the J call TRBJ1-6; 9 bases match TRBD1. CDR1 and CDR2 from the germline V gene are LGHNA and YSLEER. This CDR3 has 17 residues. V lost 1 base to trimming and J lost 10 bases; unmatched junction nucleotides: 11. CDR3 DNA: TGCGCCAGCAGCCAAGCCTTGGGGACAGGGAAAAAATCACCCCTCCACTTT. This gives the protein CASSQALGTGKKSPLHF.

This clone appeared a few times. J is TRBJ1-1 and V is TRBV5-1; TRBD1 aligns across 7 bases. The CDR3 extends over 15 amino acids. Germline V gives CDR1 SGHRS, CDR2 YFSETQ. The ends lost 3 bases at V and 1 base at J; junction bases unmatched: 6. The CDR3 DNA is TGCGCCAGCAGCTCACAGGGGTTGCAGAACACTGAAGCTTTCTTT. Translating gives CASSSQGLQNTEAFF.

The chain combines TRBV19 with TRBJ1-2; tentative D call: TRBD1 (5 bases). In germline, CDR1 is LNHDA, CDR2 SQIVND (reference sequence). V lost 3 bases, J lost 6 bases, and 8 bases lay in between. This CDR3 has 12 amino acids. The CDR3 coding sequence is TGTGCCAGTAGTATTCCGGGGGATGGCTACACCTTC. Translating gives CASSIPGDGYTF.

This clone was seen a single time. The V gene is TRBV11-3, the J gene TRBJ2-1, with a weak D call TRBD2 (7 bases). Germline CDR1 SGHNT, CDR2 YENEEA. The germline V and J ends were trimmed by 1 base and 5 bases, with 12 bases remaining between them. The CDR3 consists of 15 residues. For the CDR3, the DNA is TGTGCCAGCAGCTTAGGGGGGGGGCCTAACAATGAGCAGTTCTTC. This translates into CASSLGGGPNNEQFF. Using reference TRBV11-3 and TRBJ2-1 for the parts outside the CDR3, the full variable domain is EAGVVQSPRYKIIEKKQPVAFWCNPISGHNTLYWYLQNLGQGPELLIRYENEEAVDDSQLPKDRFSAERLKGVDSTLKIQPAELGDSAVYLCASSLGGGPNNEQFFGPGTRLTVL.

The sample holds a few counts of this clone. This rearrangement joins TRBV6-4 to TRBJ2-2; 7 nucleotides line up with TRBD2. The germline V gene encodes CDR1 MRHNA and CDR2 SNTAGT. Germline trimming cut 6 bases from V and 3 bases from J; bases unmatched to any gene: 10. The CDR3 has 16 amino acids. In DNA form, the CDR3 reads TGTGCCAGCAGCCCCCAGGAGGGAGGGGACACCGGGGAGCTGTTTTTT. It translates to CASSPQEGGDTGELFF.

V is TRBV19 and J is TRBJ2-5, with D tentatively TRBD2 (5 bases). The CDR3 loop spans 15 amino acids. Germline CDR1 LNHDA, CDR2 SQIVND (reference sequence). V gave up 6 bases and J gave up 1 base, with 15 bases separating them. For the CDR3, the DNA is TGTGCCAGTAGCCTCGAAGCGGTTTCCCAAGAGACCCAGTACTTC. It codes for CASSLEAVSQETQYF.

The CDR3 DNA reads TGCAGCGTGAGACAAACCTCTGGAAACACCATATATTTT. This sequence encodes CSVRQTSGNTIYF. The V and J genes are TRBV29-1 and TRBJ1-3; D gene ambiguous. The CDR3 is 13 residues long. The germline V and J ends were trimmed by 6 bases and 0 bases, with 9 bases remaining between them. Germline V gene data show CDR1 as SQVTM and CDR2 as ANQGSEA.

This chain joins TRBV2 and TRBJ2-7; possibly TRBD1 for D (5 bases). V was pared by 5 bases and J by 7 bases, with 18 bases between. This CDR3 has 14 residues. Germline V CDR1 and CDR2: SNHLY, FYNNEI. CDR3 loop: CASSLQEKPWEQYF. The CDR3 DNA reads as TGTGCCAGCAGTTTACAGGAGAAACCGTGGGAGCAGTACTTC.

The chain uses TRBV7-6 and TRBJ2-1; D might be TRBD1 (6 bases). CDR3 length equals 17 residues. V shed 1 base and J shed 4 bases, with 17 bases lying between them. CDR1 and CDR2 from the germline V gene are SGHVS and FNYEAQ. This chain's CDR3 is CASSLGETGHKYNEQFF. DNA of the CDR3: TGTGCCAGCAGCTTAGGGGAAACGGGACATAAATACAATGAGCAGTTCTTC.

This clone was counted between two and nine times. The chain couples TRBV28 to TRBJ1-1; unclear D gene. This CDR3 spans 15 amino acids. Deletions cut 4 bases from V and 4 bases from J, with 16 bases between. Germline CDR1 is MDHEN and CDR2 is SYDVKM. CDR3 in amino acids: CASSYFGEWATEAFF. CDR3 DNA: TGTGCCAGCAGTTACTTCGGGGAGTGGGCCACTGAAGCTTTCTTT. The whole variable domain, remainder taken from reference TRBV28 and TRBJ1-1, is DVKVTQSSRYLVKRTGEKVFLECVQDMDHENMFWYRQDPGLGLRLIYFSYDVKMKEKGDIPEGYSVSREKKERFSLILESASTNQTSMYLCASSYFGEWATEAFFGQGTRLTVV.

The J gene is TRBJ2-1, the V gene TRBV11-2; the match to TRBD2 covers 9 bases. The CDR3 loop spans 15 amino acids. V was clipped by 1 base and J by 9 bases; unmatched bases: 7. Germline lookup yields CDR1 SGHAT and CDR2 FQNNGV. The CDR3 nucleotides read TGTGCCAGCAGCTTAGGTCCACGGCGGGGGGGTGAGCAGTTCTTC. The encoded protein is CASSLGPRRGGEQFF.

In its sample, this clone was seen a few times. The CDR3 protein is CASSFSIQYTGELFF. In DNA form, the CDR3 reads TGTGCCAGCAGTTTTTCAATACAGTACACCGGGGAGCTGTTTTTT. The gene calls are TRBV28 and TRBJ2-2; D ambiguous. With 3 bases removed from V and 3 bases from J, the gap between germline ends came to 11 bases. The length of the CDR3 is 15 residues. CDR1 MDHEN and CDR2 SYDVKM come from the germline V gene.

This chain links TRBV7-6 with TRBJ2-1; TRBD2 is a possible D gene (6 bases). With 4 bases removed from V and 1 base from J, the gap between germline ends came to 14 bases. The germline V gene has CDR1 SGHVS and CDR2 FNYEAQ. This CDR3 is 16 amino acids long. In nucleotides, the CDR3 is TGTGCCAGCAGCTCCGCGGGGACTCCGTCCTACAATGAGCAGTTCTTC. This sequence encodes CASSSAGTPSYNEQFF.

This chain links TRBV7-6 with TRBJ2-5, with a tentative D call TRBD1 (6 bases). The DNA end is more similar to TRBJ2-7, so the J call may be wrong. The germline gives CDR1 SGHVS, CDR2 FNYEAQ. The CDR3 totals 14 residues. The DNA of the CDR3 is TGTGCCAGCAGCCTCGGACAGAGCTCCTACGAGCAGTACTTC. As protein: CASSLGQSSYEQYF.

The chain carries TRBV10-3 and TRBJ2-3, with 7 bases lining up with TRBD1. This CDR3 has 14 residues. After removal of 3 bases from V and 1 base from J, the junction contained 1 base not matched to a gene. Germline loops: CDR1 ENHRY, CDR2 SYGVKD. This CDR3 is CAISEGQGTDTQYF. The CDR3 bases are TGTGCCATCAGTGAAGGACAGGGCACAGATACGCAGTATTTT.

CDR3 residues: CASSLELGSYNSPLHF. The CDR3 nucleotides are TGTGCCAGCAGTTTGGAGCTGGGCTCCTATAATTCACCCCTCCACTTT. The chain carries TRBV28 and TRBJ1-6, with D hard to call. CDR1 and CDR2 from the germline V gene are MDHEN and SYDVKM. This CDR3 spans 16 amino acids. V lost 3 bases and J lost 0, with 9 bases in between.

This clone was found a few times. The chain recombines TRBV6-5 with TRBJ1-4; D call uncertain. The CDR3 runs to 15 residues. Trimming removed 0 bases from V and 8 bases from J, with 13 bases in between. Germline CDR1 reads MNHEY; CDR2 reads SVGAGI. CDR3 in amino acids: CASSYSTGFGEKLFF. CDR3 nucleotides: TGTGCCAGCAGTTACTCCACCGGGTTCGGAGAAAAACTGTTTTTT.